Presented here are 30 T cell receptor beta chains from one specimen sequenced in a study of blood T cell repertoires in COVID-19. Repertoires were generated with immunoSEQ multiplex PCR, while TCRdb's copy carries only in-frame clones and drops some. The profile shows about 200,000 clones, about nine tenths of them singletons. The specimen sequenced was peripheral blood. These receptors were taken from a woman aged 50 to 60 with acute or convalescent COVID-19.

This clone was observed a single time. V and J are TRBV12-2 and TRBJ2-1; no check of the table's D call, TRBD2, against the DNA was made. TRBV12-2 is reported as a pseudogene. This CDR3 has 23 amino acids. Written as DNA, the CDR3 is TGTGCAAGTCGCCCCCGTTTATTCTGGGGGTTGCTTTTACTAGCGGGAGAGGACGGGGAGCAGTTCTTC. Translated: CASRPRLFWGLLLLAGEDGEQFF.

This clone occurred once. The genes are TRBV6-1 and TRBJ2-7, with a tentative D call TRBD1 (6 bases). The CDR3 runs 14 residues. V was cut by 3 bases and J by 10 bases, with 19 bases left in between. Germline loops: CDR1 MNHNS, CDR2 SASEGT. CDR3 loop: CASSDRSSLRGQYF. The CDR3 DNA follows: TGTGCCAGCAGTGATAGGTCGAGCCTCAGGGGACAGTACTTC.

This clone has just one count. The chain carries TRBV7-9 and TRBJ1-2; D remains ambiguous. Trimming shortened V by 7 bases and J by 5 bases, and 17 bases separated the two germline ends. The CDR3 has 14 residues. In germline, CDR1 is SEHNR, CDR2 FQNEAQ (reference sequence). The CDR3 here is CASTGGVQIYGYTF. Here the CDR3 DNA reads TGTGCCAGCACCGGAGGCGTCCAGATTTATGGCTACACCTTC.

The chain recombines TRBV6-2 or TRBV6-3 with TRBJ2-1; D is uncertain. Between the trimmed V and J ends, which lost 3 bases and 9 bases, there was a span of 9 bases. The length of the CDR3 is 12 residues. CDR1 MNHEY and CDR2 SVGEGT come from the germline V gene. In nucleotides, the CDR3 is TGTGCCAGCAGTTATTACCCCGGTGAGCAGTTCTTC. Translating gives CASSYYPGEQFF.

The V and J genes are TRBV29-1 and TRBJ2-7; the match to TRBD1 covers 7 bases. The germline CDR1 and CDR2 sequences are SQVTM and ANQGSEA. The CDR3 runs 15 residues. Trimming removed 6 bases from V and 3 bases from J; junction bases left unmatched: 14. CDR3 nucleotides: TGCAGCGTCGATGGCTCGACAGGGAGTCTCTACGAGCAGTACTTC. Protein: CSVDGSTGSLYEQYF.

Only a few counts were recorded for this clone. The chain recombines TRBV27 with TRBJ2-1; TRBD2 matches at 8 bases. CDR1 is MNHEY, CDR2 SMNVEV, per germline (reference sequence). V shed 10 bases and J 5 bases; nucleotides not matched to a gene: 10. There are 14 residues in the CDR3. The DNA of the CDR3 is TGTGCCACCATCGGGGGGGCCAAAGACAATGAGCAGTTCTTC. Amino acids: CATIGGAKDNEQFF.

The chain uses TRBV6-5 and TRBJ2-3, with no clear D. Trimming shortened V by 7 bases and J by 6 bases, and 11 bases separated the two germline ends. This CDR3 is 12 amino acids long. The germline V gene encodes CDR1 MNHEY and CDR2 SVGAGI. The CDR3 DNA reads as TGTGCCAGCAAGGCGAGAGGCGATACGCAGTATTTT. This gives the protein CASKARGDTQYF.

The V gene is TRBV30, the J gene TRBJ1-2; the D is unclear. The CDR3 extends over 12 amino acids. The V gene lost 2 bases and the J gene lost 7 bases, with 11 bases spanning the gap. From germline, CDR1 is GTSNPN and CDR2 SVGIG (reference sequence). CDR3 region: CAWSYRIGGYTF. The CDR3 DNA sequence: TGTGCCTGGAGTTACCGTATCGGTGGCTACACCTTC.

This clone was picked up one time. The junction departs from the called germline gene at one end, perhaps through a read error. The genes are TRBV5-4 and TRBJ2-3; D might be TRBD2 (6 bases). The CDR3 spans 14 residues. Germline lookup yields CDR1 SGHNT and CDR2 YYREEE (reference sequence). The CDR3 spells CASSHITSTDTQYF. The CDR3 nucleotides are TGTGCCAGCAGCCACATCACTAGCACGGATACGCAGTATTTT.

The chain links TRBV24-1 to TRBJ1-2; 9 positions agree with TRBD1. CDR3 size: 17 residues. Germline lookup yields CDR1 KGHDR and CDR2 SFDVKD. V shed 9 bases, J shed 2 bases, and the junction held 15 bases outside the gene matches. The CDR3 sequence is CATDLTGGGTVNYGYTF. In DNA, the CDR3 is TGTGCCACCGACTTAACAGGGGGCGGAACTGTCAACTATGGCTACACCTTC.

The DNA of the CDR3 is TGTGCCAGCAGCTTAGTGATAGCGGGAGCCGGGGAGCTGTTTTTT. This encodes CASSLVIAGAGELFF. The chain has TRBV7-9 and TRBJ2-2, with 9 bases that match TRBD2. Looked up from germline, CDR1 is SEHNR and CDR2 is FQNEAQ (reference sequence). V shed 1 base, J shed 6 bases, and the junction held 3 bases outside the gene matches. The CDR3 sequence is 15 residues long.

This chain connects TRBV18 to TRBJ2-1; 9 bases match TRBD1. Germline loops: CDR1 KGHSH, CDR2 LQKENI. Trimming took 6 bases from V and 9 from J; bases not matched to a gene: 12. The CDR3 has 15 residues. The CDR3 loop is CASSPDRGMSGEQFF. CDR3 nucleotides: TGTGCCAGCTCCCCTGACAGGGGGATGAGTGGTGAGCAGTTCTTC.

The chain carries TRBV12-3 or TRBV12-4 and TRBJ1-2; TRBD1 aligns across 8 bases. V shed 5 bases and J 8 bases; nucleotides not matched to a gene: 7. The length of the CDR3 is 13 residues. The DNA for the CDR3 is TGTGCCAGCAGTGGACAGGGCGCTGCGGGCTACACCTTC. This encodes CASSGQGAAGYTF.

The rearrangement uses TRBV4-1 and TRBJ2-7; no reliable D call. Germline CDR1 is MGHRA and CDR2 is YSYEKL. The CDR3 has 13 amino acids. Trimming removed 1 base at V and 3 bases at J, with 7 bases between. DNA of the CDR3: TGCGCCAGCAGCCAAGGGTGGAGCTACGAGCAGTACTTC. As protein: CASSQGWSYEQYF.

The chain uses TRBV2 and TRBJ1-2; D gene uncertain. Germline V gene lookup returns CDR1 SNHLY and CDR2 FYNNEI. V gave up 6 bases and J gave up 4 bases, with 15 bases separating them. The CDR3 is 14 amino acids. The CDR3 DNA reads as TGTGCCAGCAGGCCCCTAAGCAAGTTCTATGGCTACACCTTC. Translating it yields CASRPLSKFYGYTF.

CDR3 protein: CASSLTGNEQYF. In nucleotides, the CDR3 is TGTGCCAGCAGTTTAACAGGGAACGAGCAGTACTTC. The chain recombines TRBV27 with TRBJ2-7, with a weak D call TRBD1 (6 bases). The CDR3 is 12 amino acids. From germline, CDR1 is MNHEY and CDR2 SMNVEV (reference sequence). Trimming pared 2 bases from V and 5 bases from J, leaving 7 bases between.

The CDR3 sequence: CASSFRQGAGVRGYEQYF. The CDR3 nucleotides are TGTGCCAGCAGCTTTAGACAGGGGGCCGGCGTCCGGGGTTACGAGCAGTACTTC. V usage is TRBV11-2 and J usage is TRBJ2-7; 10 bases match TRBD1. With 3 bases clipped from V and 4 bases from J, the junction kept 15 bases outside the gene matches. CDR3 size: 18 residues. Germline V gene lookup returns CDR1 SGHAT and CDR2 FQNNGV. Drawing the rest from reference TRBV11-2 and TRBJ2-7, the complete variable domain is EAGVAQSPRYKIIEKRQSVAFWCNPISGHATLYWYQQILGQGPKLLIQFQNNGVVDDSQLPKDRFSAERLKGVDSTLKIQPAKLEDSAVYLCASSFRQGAGVRGYEQYFGPGTRLTVT.

To note about this clone: In the same sample, other DNA sequences code for this CDR3. The chain combines TRBV19 with TRBJ1-2, with D unclear. V lost 1 base, J lost 2 bases, and 5 bases lay in between. The CDR3 is 13 residues long. Germline V gene lookup returns CDR1 LNHDA and CDR2 SQIVND (reference sequence). The chain's CDR3 is CASSIAGNYGYTF. CDR3 in DNA: TGTGCCAGTAGTATAGCGGGGAACTATGGCTACACCTTC.

V gene TRBV12-3 or TRBV12-4 combines with J gene TRBJ1-5; D ambiguous. The CDR3 covers 13 residues. The V end was cut by 5 bases, the J end by 3 bases, with 8 bases between. The CDR3 here is CASSPTHNQPQHF. The CDR3 DNA reads TGTGCCAGCAGTCCCACACACAATCAGCCCCAGCATTTT.

This chain connects TRBV14 to TRBJ2-7; TRBD1 matches 7 bases. Germline-derived CDR1 and CDR2 are SGHDN and FVKESK. Trimming cost V 1 base and J 5 bases; bases outside gene matches: 2. CDR3 length: 13 amino acids. CDR3 in DNA: TGTGCCAGCAGCCAAGGACAGGGCCACGAGCAGTACTTC. It codes for CASSQGQGHEQYF.

The rearrangement uses TRBV19 and TRBJ1-1; D possibly corresponds to TRBD1 (5 bases). This CDR3 is 14 amino acids long. Trimming took off 3 bases at V and 0 bases at J, with 8 bases between the two ends. Per the germline V gene, CDR1 is LNHDA and CDR2 is SQIVND (reference sequence). The CDR3 sequence: CASSIGGMNTEAFF. The DNA of the CDR3 is TGTGCCAGTAGTATCGGGGGAATGAACACTGAAGCTTTCTTT.

The chain links TRBV7-6 to TRBJ2-5; 7 bases align to TRBD2. The CDR3 length is 16 residues. Looked up from germline, CDR1 is SGHVS and CDR2 is FNYEAQ. V gave up 2 bases and J gave up 1 base; unmatched junction bases: 7. CDR3 region: CASSLLGAGIQETQYF. In nucleotides, the CDR3 is TGTGCCAGCAGCTTATTAGGAGCGGGGATCCAAGAGACCCAGTACTTC.

The chain combines TRBV10-3 with TRBJ1-1; D might be TRBD1 (5 bases). V dropped 3 bases and J dropped 5 bases, with 10 bases sitting between them. The CDR3 runs 13 residues. From germline, CDR1 is ENHRY and CDR2 SYGVKD. DNA of the CDR3: TGTGCCATCAGTGAATTAGGGGTGACTGAAGCTTTCTTT. This encodes CAISELGVTEAFF.

The chain carries TRBV7-3 and TRBJ1-1; D is ambiguous. Trimming shortened V by 1 base and J by 5 bases, and 14 bases separated the two germline ends. The CDR3 runs 15 residues. CDR1 and CDR2 (germline): SGHTA, FQGTGA. The CDR3 sequence: CASSLSGGGFTEAFF. The CDR3 DNA follows: TGTGCCAGCAGCTTAAGTGGAGGCGGTTTTACTGAAGCTTTCTTT.

The chain recombines TRBV25-1 with TRBJ1-4, with no clear D. Germline V gene data show CDR1 as MGHDK and CDR2 as SYGVNS. V dropped 1 base and J dropped 7 bases, with 10 bases sitting between them. This CDR3 has 14 amino acids. For the CDR3, the DNA is TGTGCCAGCAGTGAATTCGGACTAGGTGAAAAACTGTTTTTT. This gives the protein CASSEFGLGEKLFF.

This rearrangement joins TRBV29-1 to TRBJ2-7; D could derive from TRBD1 or TRBD2 (6 bases each). V shed 7 bases and J shed 0 bases, with 16 bases lying between them. CDR3 length equals 14 residues. Germline V CDR1 and CDR2: SQVTM, ANQGSEA. CDR3 loop: CSAAGHRASYEQYF. The CDR3 DNA reads as TGCAGCGCGGCGGGACACCGCGCCTCCTACGAGCAGTACTTC.

DNA of the CDR3: TGCGCCAGCAGCTTGGCAGGGGCGGGGGGCACTGAAGCTTTCTTT. Protein sequence: CASSLAGAGGTEAFF. The chain recombines TRBV5-1 with TRBJ1-1; D possibly corresponds to TRBD1 (6 bases). Germline V gene sequence: CDR1 SGHRS, CDR2 YFSETQ. Trimming took off 0 bases at V and 4 bases at J, with 13 bases between the two ends. The CDR3 has 15 amino acids. The whole variable domain, filled in from reference TRBV5-1 and TRBJ1-1, reads KAGVTQTPRYLIKTRGQQVTLSCSPISGHRSVSWYQQTPGQGLQFLFEYFSETQRNKGNFPGRFSGRQFSNSRSEMNVSTLELGDSALYLCASSLAGAGGTEAFFGQGTRLTVV.

The chain links TRBV4-3 to TRBJ1-2, with D tentatively TRBD1 (5 bases). The germline V gene has CDR1 LGHNA and CDR2 YSLEER. The CDR3 length is 15 residues. The ends were cut back, 4 bases at V and 0 bases at J, with 12 bases in the middle. The DNA of the CDR3 is TGCGCCAGCAGCCTCGCCAGGGACTCTAACTATGGCTACACCTTC. It translates to CASSLARDSNYGYTF.

The genes are TRBV5-6 and TRBJ1-2, with a possible D match to TRBD1 (6 bases). Trimming took 2 bases from V and 6 from J, leaving 14 bases between them. The CDR3 sequence is 14 residues long. Germline lookup yields CDR1 SGHDT and CDR2 YYEEEE. The CDR3: CASSFGYRADGYTF. The CDR3 nucleotides are TGTGCCAGCAGCTTTGGGTACAGGGCGGATGGCTACACCTTC.

The chain has TRBV11-2 and TRBJ1-1; the D is unclear. CDR1 is SGHAT and CDR2 is FQNNGV in the germline V gene. The CDR3 has 12 residues. The V end lost 3 bases, the J end lost 1 base, and 3 bases lay between the germline ends. This chain's CDR3 is CASSFGNTEAFF. CDR3 bases: TGTGCCAGCAGCTTCGGGAACACTGAAGCTTTCTTT.